These 14 T cell receptor beta chains originate from one sample sequenced in a study of blood T cell repertoires in COVID-19. The assay was immunoSEQ multiplex PCR, and TCRdb's table has in-frame clones only and misses some. Here the sample spans around 64,000 clones, 91% being singletons. Sample: peripheral blood. These receptors all stem from a human donor in a cohort sampled during active COVID-19.

As DNA, the CDR3 is TGTGCCAGCTCACCAAGTAGGGGCGAGCAGTACTTC. This gives the protein CASSPSRGEQYF. The rearrangement links TRBV18 to TRBJ2-7, with a tentative D call TRBD1 (5 bases). Germline assignment: CDR1 KGHSH and CDR2 LQKENI. Deletions cut 2 bases from V and 6 bases from J, with 8 bases between. The CDR3 covers 12 residues.

The gene calls are TRBV7-2 and TRBJ2-3, with 7 bases lining up with TRBD2. CDR1 is SGHTA, CDR2 FQGNSA, per germline. J was trimmed by 6 bases and V by 1 base; bases with no gene match: 10. There are 16 residues in the CDR3. The CDR3 region has the DNA TGTGCCAGCAGCTTAGTCATTGGCGGGGGTGGGGATACGCAGTATTTT. Amino acid sequence: CASSLVIGGGGDTQYF.

This chain links TRBV6-5 with TRBJ2-1, with a possible D match to TRBD2 (6 bases). Deletions cut 6 bases from V and 2 bases from J, with 14 bases between. The germline gives CDR1 MNHEY, CDR2 SVGAGI. This CDR3 is built from 15 residues. The CDR3 nucleotides are TGTGCCAGCAGGCGCCGGGACTGGCCCTACAATGAGCAGTTCTTC. Protein product: CASRRRDWPYNEQFF.

This clone was detected once. The chain uses TRBV10-1 and TRBJ1-5; no clear D. CDR3 length: 12 residues. Germline loops: CDR1 WNHNN, CDR2 SYGVQD (reference sequence). Trimming took 3 bases from V and 4 from J, leaving 4 bases between them. CDR3 nucleotide sequence: TGCGCCAGCAGTGACCTAAATCAGCCCCAGCATTTT. This translates into CASSDLNQPQHF.

The chain has TRBV9 and TRBJ1-1, with D perhaps matching TRBD1 (5 bases). The length of the CDR3 is 13 residues. Deletions cut 2 bases from V and 0 bases from J, with 5 bases between. CDR1 and CDR2 (germline): SGDLS, YYNGEE. The DNA for the CDR3 is TGTGCCAGCAGCGTGACAGTGAACACTGAAGCTTTCTTT. It encodes CASSVTVNTEAFF.

The rearrangement uses TRBV24-1 and TRBJ2-1, with TRBD2 identical over 8 bases. Germline CDR1 and CDR2: KGHDR and SFDVKD. V lost 4 bases and J lost 8; bases outside the gene matches: 9. The CDR3 is 15 amino acids. In DNA form, the CDR3 reads TGTGCCACCAGTGAGCGGCGTAGCGGGACCCATGAGCAGTTCTTC. The encoded protein is CATSERRSGTHEQFF.

V is TRBV10-3 and J is TRBJ2-7, with a weak D call TRBD2 (6 bases). From germline, CDR1 is ENHRY and CDR2 SYGVKD. V shed 11 bases and J shed 2 bases, with 28 bases lying between them. The CDR3 covers 17 residues. Here the CDR3 reads CALGAKGLSQKPYEQYF. CDR3 nucleotide sequence: TGTGCCCTCGGGGCAAAAGGACTATCCCAAAAACCCTACGAGCAGTACTTC.

The chain links TRBV9 to TRBJ1-1; D gene unclear. This CDR3 region has 16 residues. V was pared by 2 bases and J by 6 bases, with 20 bases between. Germline CDR1 reads SGDLS; CDR2 reads YYNGEE. CDR3 sequence (DNA): TGTGCCAGCAGCGTCGGCGGTTCGACGGAATTCTCTGAAGCTTTCTTT. Translating it yields CASSVGGSTEFSEAFF.

The genes are TRBV5-4 and TRBJ2-1; D may be TRBD2 (6 bases). Trimming stripped 6 bases from V and 7 bases from J, with 17 bases between. The CDR3 has 14 amino acids. Germline V lookup: CDR1 SGHNT, CDR2 YYREEE (reference sequence). CDR3 region: CASTVRDFTNEQFF. In nucleotides, the CDR3 is TGTGCCAGCACGGTTCGGGACTTCACTAATGAGCAGTTCTTC.

The chain recombines TRBV19 with TRBJ1-5; the match to TRBD1 covers 7 bases. The germline V gene encodes CDR1 LNHDA and CDR2 SQIVND (reference sequence). V lost 6 bases, J lost 0 bases, and 14 bases stayed unmatched. The CDR3 covers 18 residues. This CDR3 is CASSDIGTAEYSNQPQHF. The DNA for the CDR3 is TGTGCCAGTAGCGATATCGGGACAGCTGAGTATAGCAATCAGCCCCAGCATTTT.

This sequence joins TRBV7-2 and TRBJ2-7; 11 bases map to TRBD2. CDR3 length: 17 residues. CDR1 and CDR2 from the germline V gene are SGHTA and FQGNSA. J lost 2 bases, V lost 1 base, and 7 bases had no gene match. CDR3 sequence: CASSLVSQLAGAYEQYF. CDR3 in DNA: TGTGCCAGCAGCTTAGTATCCCAACTAGCGGGAGCCTACGAGCAGTACTTC.

Here the CDR3 DNA reads TGTGCCTGGAGCGGACAGGGAGGTCCCTACGAGCAGTACTTC. Translated: CAWSGQGGPYEQYF. The rearrangement uses TRBV30 and TRBJ2-7, with 8 nucleotides matching TRBD1. Germline-derived CDR1 and CDR2 are GTSNPN and SVGIG (reference sequence). There are 14 residues in the CDR3. The J segment lost 2 bases and the V segment lost 3 bases, leaving 6 bases of the junction unmatched.

V usage is TRBV5-4 and J usage is TRBJ1-5; 7 bases fit TRBD1. After removal of 4 bases from V and 1 base from J, the junction contained 2 bases not matched to a gene. The CDR3 consists of 14 residues. Germline V gene sequence: CDR1 SGHNT, CDR2 YYREEE (reference sequence). The CDR3 protein is CASSSRGSNQPQHF. CDR3 nucleotide sequence: TGTGCCAGCAGCAGCAGGGGGAGCAATCAGCCCCAGCATTTT.

The gene calls are TRBV6-4 and TRBJ2-7; the match to TRBD2 covers 10 bases. V shed 5 bases, J shed 2 bases, and the junction held 6 bases outside the gene matches. The CDR3 has 15 amino acids. CDR1 is MRHNA and CDR2 is SNTAGT in the germline V gene. The CDR3: CASSMELAGPYEQYF. CDR3 nucleotides: TGTGCCAGCAGTATGGAACTAGCGGGGCCCTACGAGCAGTACTTC.